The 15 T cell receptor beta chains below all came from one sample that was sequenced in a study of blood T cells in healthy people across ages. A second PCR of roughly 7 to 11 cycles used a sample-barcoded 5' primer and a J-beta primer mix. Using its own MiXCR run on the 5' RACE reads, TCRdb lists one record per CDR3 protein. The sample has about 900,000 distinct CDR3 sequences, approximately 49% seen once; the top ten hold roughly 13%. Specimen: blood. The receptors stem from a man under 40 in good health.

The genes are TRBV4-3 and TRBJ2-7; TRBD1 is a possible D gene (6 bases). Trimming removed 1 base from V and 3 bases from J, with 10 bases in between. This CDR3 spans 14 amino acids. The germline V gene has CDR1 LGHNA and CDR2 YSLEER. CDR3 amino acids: CASSQARGVYEQYF. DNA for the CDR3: TGCGCCAGCAGCCAAGCCAGGGGTGTCTACGAGCAGTACTTC.

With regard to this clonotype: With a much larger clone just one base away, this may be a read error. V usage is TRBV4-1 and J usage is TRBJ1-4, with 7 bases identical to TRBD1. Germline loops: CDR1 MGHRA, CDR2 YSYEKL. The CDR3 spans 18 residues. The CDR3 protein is CASGHYGTERTTNEKLFF. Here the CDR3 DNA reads TGCGCCAGCGGCCATTATGGGACAGAACGAACAACTAATGAAAAACTGTTTTTT.

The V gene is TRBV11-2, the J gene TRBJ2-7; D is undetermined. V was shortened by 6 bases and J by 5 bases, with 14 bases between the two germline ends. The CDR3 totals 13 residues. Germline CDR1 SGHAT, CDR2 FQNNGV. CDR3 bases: TGTGCCAGCAGGCGACTGGATCCGCACGAGCAGTACTTC. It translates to CASRRLDPHEQYF.

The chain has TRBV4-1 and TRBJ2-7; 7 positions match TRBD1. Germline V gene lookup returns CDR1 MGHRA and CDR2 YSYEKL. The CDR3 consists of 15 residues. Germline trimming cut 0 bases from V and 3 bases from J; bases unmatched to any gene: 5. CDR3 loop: CASSQETGSYYEQYF. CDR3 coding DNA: TGCGCCAGCAGCCAAGAGACAGGGTCTTACTACGAGCAGTACTTC.

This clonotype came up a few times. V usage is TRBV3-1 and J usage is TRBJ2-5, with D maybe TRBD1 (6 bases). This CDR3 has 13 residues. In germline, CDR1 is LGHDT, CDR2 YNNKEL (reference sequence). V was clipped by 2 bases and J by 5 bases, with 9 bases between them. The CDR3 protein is CASSQPDRETQYF. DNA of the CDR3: TGTGCCAGCAGCCAACCCGACAGGGAGACCCAGTACTTC.

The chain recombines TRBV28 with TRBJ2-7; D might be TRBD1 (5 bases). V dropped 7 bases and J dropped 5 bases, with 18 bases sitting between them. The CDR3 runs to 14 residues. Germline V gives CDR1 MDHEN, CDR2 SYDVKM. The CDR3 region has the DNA TGTGCCAGCACCAGGCAGGGAAGAAGGCACGAGCAGTACTTC. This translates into CASTRQGRRHEQYF.

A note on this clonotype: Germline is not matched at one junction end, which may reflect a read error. The chain's CDR3 is CSARGLAGGSSYNGQFF. The CDR3 nucleotides are TGCAGTGCTAGGGGGCTAGCGGGGGGCAGCTCCTACAATGGGCAGTTCTTC. The J gene is TRBJ2-1, the V gene TRBV20-1; 11 bases agree with TRBD2. CDR1 is DFQATT, CDR2 SNEGSKA, per germline (reference sequence). The CDR3 spans 17 residues.

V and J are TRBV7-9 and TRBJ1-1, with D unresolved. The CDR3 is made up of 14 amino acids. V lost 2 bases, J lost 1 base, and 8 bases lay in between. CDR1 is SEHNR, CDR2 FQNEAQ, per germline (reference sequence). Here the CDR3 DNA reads TGTGCCAGCAGCTTAAACAGTAGGAACACTGAAGCTTTCTTT. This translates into CASSLNSRNTEAFF. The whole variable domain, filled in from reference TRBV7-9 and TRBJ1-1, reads DTGVSQNPRHKITKRGQNVTFRCDPISEHNRLYWYRQTLGQGPEFLTYFQNEAQLEKSRLLSDRFSAERPKGSFSTLEIQRTEQGDSAMYLCASSLNSRNTEAFFGQGTRLTVV.

Written as DNA, the CDR3 is TGTGCCATCAGTGAGGAGGCAGGGGACTATCAGTATTTT. As protein: CAISEEAGDYQYF. J is TRBJ2-3 and V is TRBV10-3; tentative D call: TRBD2 (7 bases). The germline V gene has CDR1 ENHRY and CDR2 SYGVKD. The V end lost 2 bases, the J end lost 12 bases, and 15 bases lay between the germline ends. The CDR3 is 13 amino acids.

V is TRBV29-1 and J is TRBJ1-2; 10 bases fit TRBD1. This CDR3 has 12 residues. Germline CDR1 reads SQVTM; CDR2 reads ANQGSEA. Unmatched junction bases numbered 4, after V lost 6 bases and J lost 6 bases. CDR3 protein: CSVPGTGDGYTF. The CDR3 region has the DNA TGCAGCGTCCCCGGGACAGGGGATGGCTACACCTTC.

In DNA form, the CDR3 reads TGCGCCAGCAGCTTGCGTACTAGCGGGTCCCAGGGGTACGATACGCAGTATTTT. Amino acids: CASSLRTSGSQGYDTQYF. V gene TRBV5-1 combines with J gene TRBJ2-3, with 9 bases that match TRBD2. This CDR3 is 18 amino acids long. Germline CDR1 is SGHRS and CDR2 is YFSETQ. V shed 1 base, J shed 6 bases, and the junction held 15 bases outside the gene matches.

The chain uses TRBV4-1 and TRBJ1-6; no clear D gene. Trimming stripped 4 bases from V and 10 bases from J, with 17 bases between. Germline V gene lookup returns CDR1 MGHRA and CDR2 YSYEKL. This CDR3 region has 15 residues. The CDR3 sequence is CASSPGQPGGSPLHF. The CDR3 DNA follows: TGCGCCAGCAGCCCCGGCCAGCCAGGTGGCTCACCCCTCCACTTT.

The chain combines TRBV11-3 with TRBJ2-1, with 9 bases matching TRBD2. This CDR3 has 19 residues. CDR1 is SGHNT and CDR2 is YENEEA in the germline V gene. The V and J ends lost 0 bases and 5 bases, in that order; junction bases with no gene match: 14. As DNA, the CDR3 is TGTGCCAGCAGCTTAGATCGCCCATCGCGGGGGGGCCCAGACAATGAGCAGTTCTTC. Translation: CASSLDRPSRGGPDNEQFF.

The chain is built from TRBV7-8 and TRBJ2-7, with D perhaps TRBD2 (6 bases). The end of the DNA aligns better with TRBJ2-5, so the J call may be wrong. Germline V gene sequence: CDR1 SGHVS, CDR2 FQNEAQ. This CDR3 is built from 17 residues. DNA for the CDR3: TGTGCCAGCAGCCTTCCCCCATATGAGGAGGAGGGGAAGACCCAGTACTTC. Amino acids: CASSLPPYEEEGKTQYF.

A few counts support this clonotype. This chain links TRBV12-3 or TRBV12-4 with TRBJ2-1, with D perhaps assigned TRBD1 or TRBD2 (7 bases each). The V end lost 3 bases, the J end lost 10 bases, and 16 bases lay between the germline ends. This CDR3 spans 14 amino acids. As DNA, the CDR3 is TGTGCCAGCAGTTTCCAGGGGGGGGCGGGAGAGCAGTTCTTC. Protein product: CASSFQGGAGEQFF.